This TCR beta chain was sequenced during a study of circulating tumor DNA in untreated peripheral T-cell lymphoma. Regarding this clone: The antigen remains undetermined.

Study conclusions and caveats: Tumor-specific clonotypes: identified in approximately 76% of patients, 86% of baseline tissues. In a couple of patients, ctDNA persisted after therapy without relapse for 10 years. After two cycles, ctDNA cleared in 30% to 40% of serially sampled patients.

The CDR3 is 15 residues long. Germline trimming cut 2 bases from V and 1 base from J; bases unmatched to any gene: 6. Germline V gene lookup returns CDR1 SQVTM and CDR2 ANQGSEA. Some clones are missing from TCRdb's copy, which holds only in-frame ones; the method was immunoSEQ multiplex PCR. Here the sample spans approximately 300 clones, 65% to 85% being singletons. The J gene is TRBJ2-7, the V gene TRBV29-1; the match to TRBD1 covers 9 bases. This receptor was identified in a human donor with peripheral T-cell lymphoma. Sequencing input: cell-free DNA from blood serum. The CDR3 DNA sequence: TGCAGCGTTGAAACCCGGGACAGGGTTTCCTACGAGCAGTACTTC. It translates to CSVETRDRVSYEQYF.